This record concerns one T cell receptor beta chain sequence. These data come from a study of blood T cell repertoires in COVID-19. Study as a whole: T cells, B-cell-depleted T cells, or PBMCs supplied cDNA or gDNA.

Per the original methods: From reference gene primer amplification, estimates of nucleated cell counts were derived. Libraries were prepared by immunoSEQ multiplex PCR; TCRdb keeps only in-frame clonotypes and omits some of them. That table supplies the V and J calls and clone size; D and trimming were determined from the DNA. Among over 150,000 clones, more than 70% were seen once, and the ten largest hold around 2.1%. The CDR3 consists of 16 residues. V lost 4 bases and J 0 bases, leaving 15 bases between the germline ends. Germline loops: CDR1 MNHEY, CDR2 SVGAGI. The material sequenced was peripheral blood. The chain has TRBV6-5 and TRBJ1-1, with a possible D match to TRBD1 (6 bases). The receptor was derived from a man aged 50-60 years who had recovered from COVID-19. CDR3 region: CASSWGRAQVNTEAFF. The CDR3 DNA reads TGTGCCAGCAGTTGGGGGCGGGCCCAAGTGAACACTGAAGCTTTCTTT.